The sequence of this T cell receptor (beta chain) was determined in a study of T cells in Graves' hyperthyroidism and ophthalmopathy. TCR beta CDR3 region amplification was performed from RNA transcripts. First-round RT-PCR of the TCR CDR3 relied on the HTBI primer set. TCRdb re-analysed the multiplex PCR reads in MiXCR, keeping a single row per CDR3 protein. The table records 700,000 or so distinct CDR3 sequences, about a sixth of them present only once. Clinical symptoms, serum thyroxine, TRAb, thyroid ultrasound and orbital computed tomography informed diagnoses. Germline values: CDR1 SEHNR, CDR2 FQNEAQ (reference sequence). This CDR3 has 15 residues. Trimming shortened V by 5 bases and J by 5 bases, and 18 bases separated the two germline ends.

Sequenced sample: blood. The chain joins TRBV7-9 to TRBJ2-5; the D is unclear. This receptor was taken from a man between 18 and 35 years old with Graves' hyperthyroidism. The CDR3: CASSDLDGSKETQYF. CDR3 nucleotide sequence: TGTGCCAGCAGCGACCTGGACGGTTCTAAGGAGACCCAGTACTTC.